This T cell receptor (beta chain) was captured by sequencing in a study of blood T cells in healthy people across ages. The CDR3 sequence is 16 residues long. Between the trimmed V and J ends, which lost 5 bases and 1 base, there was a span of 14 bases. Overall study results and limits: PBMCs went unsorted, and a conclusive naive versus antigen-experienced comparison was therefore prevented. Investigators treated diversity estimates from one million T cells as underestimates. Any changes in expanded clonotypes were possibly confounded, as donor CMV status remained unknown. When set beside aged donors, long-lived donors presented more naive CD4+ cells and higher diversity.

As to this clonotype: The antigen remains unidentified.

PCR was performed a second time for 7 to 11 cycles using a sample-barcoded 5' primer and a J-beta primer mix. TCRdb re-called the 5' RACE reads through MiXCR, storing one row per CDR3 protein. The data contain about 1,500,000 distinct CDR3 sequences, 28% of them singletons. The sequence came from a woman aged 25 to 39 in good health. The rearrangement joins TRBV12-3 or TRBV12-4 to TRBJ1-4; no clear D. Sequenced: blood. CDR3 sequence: CASSRGYLGTNEKLFF. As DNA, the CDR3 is TGTGCCAGCAGTCGTGGTTACCTGGGAACTAATGAAAAACTGTTTTTT.